This TCR beta chain is drawn from a study of CD8 T cells in Susac syndrome. Sequencing of TCR beta was performed on blood CD8+ T cells and on blood CD4+ T cells. The authors negatively isolated CD8+ and CD4+ T cells and FACS-enriched TEMRA cells. This clonotype was observed once. Germline V gene lookup returns CDR1 PRHDT and CDR2 FYEKMQ (reference sequence). Between the trimmed V and J ends, which lost 0 bases and 7 bases, there was a span of 12 bases. The CDR3 contains 15 residues. After extraction with the RNeasy kit, about 0.45 to 1 ug of the RNA was reverse transcribed using random hexamers. Coverage of TCR beta CDR3 amplification by immunoSEQ multiplex PCR extended to 54 Vbeta and 13 Jbeta. TCRdb reanalysed the immunoSEQ multiplex PCR reads using MiXCR and keeps one entry per CDR3 protein. Of 130,000 or so distinct CDR3 sequences listed, 65% to 90% were seen once; the top ten hold 0.51%.

The J gene is TRBJ2-2, the V gene TRBV13; D is unresolved. Sequenced: CD8+ T cells from PBMCs. The clonotype was recovered from a human donor with multiple sclerosis. CDR3 nucleotide sequence: TGTGCCAGCAGCTTAGGCGGCACTGGCATCGGGGAGCTGTTTTTT. The encoded protein is CASSLGGTGIGELFF.